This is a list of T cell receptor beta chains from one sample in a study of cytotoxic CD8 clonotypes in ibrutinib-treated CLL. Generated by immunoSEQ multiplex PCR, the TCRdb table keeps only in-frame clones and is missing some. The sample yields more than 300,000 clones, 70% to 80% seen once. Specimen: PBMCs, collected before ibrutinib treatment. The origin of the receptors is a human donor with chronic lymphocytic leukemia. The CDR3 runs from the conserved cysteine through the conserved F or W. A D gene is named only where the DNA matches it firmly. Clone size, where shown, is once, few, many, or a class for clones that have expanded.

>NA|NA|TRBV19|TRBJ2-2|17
CASSHTSRGVNTGELFF
TGTGCCAGTAGCCACACCTCCAGGGGCGTGAACACCGGGGAGCTGTTTTTT
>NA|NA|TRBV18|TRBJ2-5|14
CASSPPGIQETQYF
TGTGCCAGCTCACCACCGGGAATACAAGAGACCCAGTACTTC
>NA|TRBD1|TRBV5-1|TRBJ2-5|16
CASSLEGGEGQETQYF
TGCGCCAGCAGCTTGGAAGGGGGCGAGGGGCAAGAGACCCAGTACTTC
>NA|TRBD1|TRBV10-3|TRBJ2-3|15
CAISGPGGNTDTQYF
TGTGCCATCAGTGGTCCAGGGGGAAACACAGATACGCAGTATTTT
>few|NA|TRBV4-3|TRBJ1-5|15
CASSQDFGAGQPQHF
NA
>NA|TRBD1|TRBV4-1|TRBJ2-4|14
CASSQGDRGDIQYF
TGCGCCAGCAGCCAAGGGGACAGGGGAGACATTCAGTACTTC
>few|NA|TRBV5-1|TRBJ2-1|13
CASSLAGGREQFF
TGCGCCAGCAGCTTGGCCGGGGGGCGGGAGCAGTTCTTC
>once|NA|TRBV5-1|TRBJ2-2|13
CASSSAGTGELFF
TGCGCCAGCAGCTCTGCGGGCACCGGGGAGCTGTTTTTT
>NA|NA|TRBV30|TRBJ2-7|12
CAWSALYYEQYF
TGTGCCTGGAGCGCCCTTTACTACGAGCAGTACTTC
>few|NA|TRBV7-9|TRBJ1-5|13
CASSLEDNQPQHF
TGTGCCAGCAGCTTAGAGGACAATCAGCCCCAGCATTTT
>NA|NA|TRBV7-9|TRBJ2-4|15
CASSTTGLAKNIQYF
TGTGCCAGCAGCACCACTGGACTAGCCAAAAACATTCAGTACTTC
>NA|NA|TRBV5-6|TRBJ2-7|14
CASSSWRDSYEQYF
TGTGCCAGCAGCTCCTGGCGGGACAGCTACGAGCAGTACTTC
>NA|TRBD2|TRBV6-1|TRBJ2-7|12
CASRAGAYEQYF
TGTGCCAGCAGGGCGGGGGCCTACGAGCAGTACTTC
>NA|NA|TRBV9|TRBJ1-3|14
CASSGRGSGNTIYF
TGTGCCAGCAGCGGACGAGGCTCTGGAAACACCATATATTTT
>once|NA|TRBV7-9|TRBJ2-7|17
CASSLYGLRDRSYEQYF
TGTGCCAGCAGCCTTTACGGACTTCGGGATAGGTCCTACGAGCAGTACTTC
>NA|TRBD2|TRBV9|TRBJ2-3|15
CASSDTSGRRDTQYF
TGTGCCAGCAGCGATACTAGCGGGAGGAGGGATACGCAGTATTTT
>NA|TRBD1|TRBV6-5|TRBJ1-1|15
CASSPRGTGVTEAFF
TGTGCCAGCAGCCCCCGCGGGACAGGGGTTACTGAAGCTTTCTTT
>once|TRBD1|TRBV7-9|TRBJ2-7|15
CASSKPPGQGYEQYF
TGTGCCAGCAGCAAACCGCCGGGACAGGGCTACGAGCAGTACTTC
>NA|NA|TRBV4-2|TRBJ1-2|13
CASSQATGYGYTF
TGTGCCAGCAGCCAGGCTACCGGCTATGGCTACACCTTC
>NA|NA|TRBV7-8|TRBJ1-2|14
CASSQYTENYGYTF
TGTGCCAGCAGCCAATACACGGAAAACTATGGCTACACCTTC
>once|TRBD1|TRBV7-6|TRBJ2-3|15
CASSLRQGEADTQYF
TGTGCCAGCAGCTTAAGACAGGGGGAAGCGGATACGCAGTATTTT
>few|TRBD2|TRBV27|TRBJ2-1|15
CASSQGLAGHNEQFF
TGTGCCAGCAGCCAAGGACTAGCGGGGCACAATGAGCAGTTCTTC
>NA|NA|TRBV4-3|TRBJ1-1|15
CASSQGLRGGTEAFF
TGCGCCAGCAGCCAAGGTCTTCGGGGTGGAACTGAAGCTTTCTTT
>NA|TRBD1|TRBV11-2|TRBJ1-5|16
CASSSGQVGGNQPQHF
TGTGCCAGCAGCTCCGGACAGGTTGGTGGCAATCAGCCCCAGCATTTT
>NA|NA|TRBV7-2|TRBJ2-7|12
CASSPSLAWQYF
TGTGCCAGCAGCCCTAGCCTAGCGTGGCAGTACTTC
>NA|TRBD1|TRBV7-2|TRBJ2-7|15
CASSSSRDRGWEQYF
TGTGCCAGCAGCTCGTCACGGGACAGGGGCTGGGAGCAGTACTTC
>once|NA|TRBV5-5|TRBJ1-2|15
CASSSSSGTYYGYTF
TGTGCCAGCAGCTCCTCCTCGGGCACATACTATGGCTACACCTTC
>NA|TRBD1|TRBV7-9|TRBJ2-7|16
CASSPEPGQGLAEQYF
TGTGCCAGCAGCCCCGAGCCGGGACAGGGGCTGGCCGAGCAGTACTTC
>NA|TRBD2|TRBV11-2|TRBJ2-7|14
CASSSSGRVGEQYF
TGTGCCAGCAGCTCATCCGGGAGGGTTGGCGAGCAGTACTTC
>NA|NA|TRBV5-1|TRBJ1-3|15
CASSRTVNSGNTIYF
TGCGCCAGCAGCAGGACAGTGAACTCTGGAAACACCATATATTTT
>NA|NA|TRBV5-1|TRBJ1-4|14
CASSLDGGYEKLFF
TGCGCCAGCAGCTTGGACGGGGGGTATGAAAAACTGTTTTTT
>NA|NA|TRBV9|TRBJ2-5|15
CASSVRGHGLETQYF
TGTGCCAGCAGCGTCCGTGGGCACGGGTTGGAGACCCAGTACTTC
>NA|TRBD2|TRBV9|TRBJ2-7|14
CASSVGGSSYEQYF
TGTGCCAGCAGCGTTGGCGGGAGCTCCTACGAGCAGTACTTC
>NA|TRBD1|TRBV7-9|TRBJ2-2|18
CASSSRFGDRLNTGELFF
TGTGCCAGCAGCTCGAGATTTGGGGACAGGTTAAACACCGGGGAGCTGTTTTTT
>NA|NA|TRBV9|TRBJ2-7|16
CASSVATSGTAYEQYF
TGTGCCAGCAGCGTAGCTACGTCAGGGACGGCCTACGAGCAGTACTTC
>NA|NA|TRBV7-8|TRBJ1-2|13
CASSLNQRYGYTF
TGTGCCAGCAGCTTAAACCAGCGGTATGGCTACACCTTC
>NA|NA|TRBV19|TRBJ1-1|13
CASNVIRGEKAFF
TGTGCCAGTAACGTAATCAGGGGCGAGAAAGCTTTCTTT
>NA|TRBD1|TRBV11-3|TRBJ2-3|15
CASSVDRRNTDTQYF
TGTGCCAGCAGCGTGGACAGGCGCAACACAGATACGCAGTATTTT
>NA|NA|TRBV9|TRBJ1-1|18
CASSAGDGVSGLTTEAFF
TGTGCCAGCAGCGCAGGGGATGGGGTATCAGGGCTGACCACTGAAGCTTTCTTT
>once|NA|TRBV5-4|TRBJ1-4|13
CASSTGTTEKPFF
TGTGCCAGCAGTACCGGGACAACAGAAAAACCGTTTTTT
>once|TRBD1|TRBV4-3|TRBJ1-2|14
CASSPGDRGYGYTF
TGCGCCAGCAGCCCTGGTGACAGGGGCTATGGCTACACCTTC
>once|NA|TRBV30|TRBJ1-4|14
CAWSVRRGDEKLFF
TGTGCCTGGAGTGTACGCAGGGGAGACGAAAAACTGTTTTTT
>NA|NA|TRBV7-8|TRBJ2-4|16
CASSLYRHGAKNIQYF
TGTGCCAGCAGCTTATACCGGCACGGGGCCAAAAACATTCAGTACTTC
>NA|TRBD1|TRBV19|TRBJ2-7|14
CASKVGQGAFEQYF
TGTGCCAGTAAGGTGGGACAGGGGGCTTTCGAGCAGTACTTC
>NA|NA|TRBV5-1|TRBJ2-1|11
CASSNRGQQFF
TGCGCCAGCAGTAATAGGGGACAGCAGTTCTTC
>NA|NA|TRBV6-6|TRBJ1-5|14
CASSWSGVDQPQHF
TGTGCCAGCAGTTGGTCAGGAGTGGATCAGCCCCAGCATTTT
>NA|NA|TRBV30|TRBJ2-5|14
CAWSLRGWLETQYF
TGTGCCTGGAGTTTGAGGGGGTGGTTGGAGACCCAGTACTTC
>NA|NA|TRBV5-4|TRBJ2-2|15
CASSLGLAATGELFF
TGTGCCAGCAGCTTGGGGCTAGCTGCCACCGGGGAGCTGTTTTTT
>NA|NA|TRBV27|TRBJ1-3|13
CASSLSYGNTIYF
TGTGCCAGCAGTTTATCTTACGGAAACACCATATATTTT